Listed here is a single T cell receptor (beta chain). Its antigen is as yet unknown. TCRdb's table, derived via immunoSEQ multiplex PCR, lists solely in-frame clones and lacks some. The table lists fewer than 120,000 clones, just over 90% of them singletons, with 0.4% to 0.55% in the top ten. The data were obtained in a study of graft-versus-host responses after intestinal transplantation. J was trimmed by 8 bases and V by 3 bases; bases with no gene match: 7. The CDR3 consists of 15 residues. Germline-derived CDR1 and CDR2 are MDHEN and SYDVKM. Overall study results and limits: Clonal ratios of graft-versus-host to host-versus-graft in allografts were high for patients exhibiting graft-donor T cell macrochimerism.

The V and J genes are TRBV28 and TRBJ2-1, with TRBD1 matching over 10 bases. This material consisted of unstimulated CD8+ T cells sorted from spleen or lymph node cells, taken before intestinal transplant. The receptor was derived from a human donor who received an intestinal transplant. The CDR3 DNA reads TGTGCCAGCAGTTTCGGACAGGGGGTATATTATGAGCAGTTCTTC. Translation: CASSFGQGVYYEQFF.